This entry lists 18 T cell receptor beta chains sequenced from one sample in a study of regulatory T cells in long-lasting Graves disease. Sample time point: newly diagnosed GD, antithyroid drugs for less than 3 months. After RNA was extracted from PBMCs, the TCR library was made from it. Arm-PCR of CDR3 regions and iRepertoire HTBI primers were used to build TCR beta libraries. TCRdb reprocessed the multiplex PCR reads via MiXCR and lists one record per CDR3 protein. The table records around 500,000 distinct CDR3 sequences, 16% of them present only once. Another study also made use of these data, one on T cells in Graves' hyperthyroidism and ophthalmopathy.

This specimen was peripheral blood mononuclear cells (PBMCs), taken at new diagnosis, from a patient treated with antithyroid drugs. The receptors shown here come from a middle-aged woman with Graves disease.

This chain's CDR3 is CSVDQPGQWGYTF. CDR3 bases: TGCAGCGTTGATCAACCGGGACAGTGGGGCTACACCTTC. The chain links TRBV29-1 to TRBJ1-2; 7 bases match TRBD1. The CDR3 totals 13 residues. Per germline, CDR1 SQVTM and CDR2 ANQGSEA. V was clipped by 3 bases and J by 8 bases; unmatched bases: 9.

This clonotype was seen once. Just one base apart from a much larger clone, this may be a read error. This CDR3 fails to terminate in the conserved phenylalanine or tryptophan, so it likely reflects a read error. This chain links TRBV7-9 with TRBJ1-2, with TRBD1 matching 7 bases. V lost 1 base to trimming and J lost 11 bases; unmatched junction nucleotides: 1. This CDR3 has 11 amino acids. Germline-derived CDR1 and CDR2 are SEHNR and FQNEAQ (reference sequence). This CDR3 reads CASSLEGQYTS. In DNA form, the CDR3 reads TGTGCCAGCAGCTTAGAGGGACAGTACACCTCC.

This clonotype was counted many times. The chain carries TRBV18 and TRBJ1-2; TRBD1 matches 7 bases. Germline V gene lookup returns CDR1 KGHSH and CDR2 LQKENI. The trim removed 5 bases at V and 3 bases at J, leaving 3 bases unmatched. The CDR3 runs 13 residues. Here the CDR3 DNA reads TGTGCCAGCTCAGCCGGGACAGACTATGGCTACACCTTC. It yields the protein CASSAGTDYGYTF.

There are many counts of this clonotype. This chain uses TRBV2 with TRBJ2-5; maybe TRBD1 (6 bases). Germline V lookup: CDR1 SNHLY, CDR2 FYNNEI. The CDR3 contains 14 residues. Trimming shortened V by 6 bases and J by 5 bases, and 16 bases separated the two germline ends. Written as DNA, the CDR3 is TGTGCCAGCAGGGATACAGGGATCGGGGAGACCCAGTACTTC. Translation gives CASRDTGIGETQYF.

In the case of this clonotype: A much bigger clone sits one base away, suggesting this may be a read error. CDR3 nucleotides: TGTGCCAGCGTTCCCGACGGACTAGCGTGGGAGAGCACTCAAGAGACCCAGTACTTC. This translates into CASVPDGLAWESTQETQYF. This chain uses TRBV12-3 or TRBV12-4 with TRBJ2-5, with 9 bases matching TRBD2. This CDR3 is 19 amino acids long. V shed 8 bases and J 2 bases; nucleotides not matched to a gene: 21.

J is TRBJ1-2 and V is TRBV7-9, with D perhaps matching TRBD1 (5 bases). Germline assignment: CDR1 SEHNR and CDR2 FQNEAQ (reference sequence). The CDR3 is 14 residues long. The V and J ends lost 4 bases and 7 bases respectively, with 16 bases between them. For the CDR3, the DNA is TGTGCCAGCAGCTACCGGGACCAGGAAAGTGGCTACACCTTC. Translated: CASSYRDQESGYTF.

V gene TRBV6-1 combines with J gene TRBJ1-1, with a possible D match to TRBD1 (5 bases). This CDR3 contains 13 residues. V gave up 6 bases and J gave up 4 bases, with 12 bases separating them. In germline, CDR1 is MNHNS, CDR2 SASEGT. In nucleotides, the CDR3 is TGTGCCAGCAGAATAGGGGTTGGCACTGAAGCTTTCTTT. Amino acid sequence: CASRIGVGTEAFF.

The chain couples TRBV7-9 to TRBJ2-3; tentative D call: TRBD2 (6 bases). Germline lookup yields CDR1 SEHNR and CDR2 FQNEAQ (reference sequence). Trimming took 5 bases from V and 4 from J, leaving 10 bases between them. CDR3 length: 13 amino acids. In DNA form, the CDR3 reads TGTGCCAGCAGCATGACGGGGGCAGATACGCAGTATTTT. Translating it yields CASSMTGADTQYF.

The CDR3 loop reads CASNEGSFNQPQHF. The CDR3 coding sequence is TGTGCCAGTAATGAGGGAAGTTTCAATCAGCCCCAGCATTTT. V usage is TRBV19 and J usage is TRBJ1-5; D is ambiguous. V shed 7 bases and J shed 3 bases, with 13 bases lying between them. Per the germline V gene, CDR1 is LNHDA and CDR2 is SQIVND (reference sequence). The CDR3 covers 14 residues.

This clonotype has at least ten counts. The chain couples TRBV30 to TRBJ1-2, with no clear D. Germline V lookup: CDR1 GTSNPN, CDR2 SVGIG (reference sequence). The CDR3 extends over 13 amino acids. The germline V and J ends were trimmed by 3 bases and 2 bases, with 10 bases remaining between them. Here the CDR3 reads CAWRSIGNYGYTF. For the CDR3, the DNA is TGTGCCTGGAGATCAATCGGGAACTATGGCTACACCTTC. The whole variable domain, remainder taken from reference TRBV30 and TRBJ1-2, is SQTIHQWPATLVQPVGSPLSLECTVEGTSNPNLYWYRQAAGRGLQLLFYSVGIGQISSEVPQNLSASRPQDRQFILSSKKLLLSDSGFYLCAWRSIGNYGYTFGSGTRLTVV.

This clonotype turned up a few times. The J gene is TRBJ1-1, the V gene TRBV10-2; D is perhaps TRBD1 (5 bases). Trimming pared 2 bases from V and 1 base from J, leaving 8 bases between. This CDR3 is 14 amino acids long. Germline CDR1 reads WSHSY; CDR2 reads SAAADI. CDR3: CASSETGKNTEAFF. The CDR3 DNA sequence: TGCGCCAGCAGTGAGACAGGCAAGAACACTGAAGCTTTCTTT.

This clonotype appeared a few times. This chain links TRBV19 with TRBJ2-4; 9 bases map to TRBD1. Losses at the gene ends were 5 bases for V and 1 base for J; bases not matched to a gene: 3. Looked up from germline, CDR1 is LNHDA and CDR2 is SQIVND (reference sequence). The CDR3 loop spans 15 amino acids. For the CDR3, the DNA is TGTGCCAGTAGTCTCGGACAGGGGGCCAAAAACATTCAGTACTTC. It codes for CASSLGQGAKNIQYF. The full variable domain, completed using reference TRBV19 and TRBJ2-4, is DGGITQSPKYLFRKEGQNVTLSCEQNLNHDAMYWYRQDPGQGLRLIYYSQIVNDFQKGDIAEGYSVSREKKESFPLTVTSAQKNPTAFYLCASSLGQGAKNIQYFGAGTRLSVL.

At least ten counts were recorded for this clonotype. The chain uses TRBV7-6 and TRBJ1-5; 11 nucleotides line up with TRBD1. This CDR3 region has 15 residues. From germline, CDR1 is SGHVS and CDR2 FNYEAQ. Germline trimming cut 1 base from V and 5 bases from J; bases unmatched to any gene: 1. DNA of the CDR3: TGTGCCAGCAGCTTAGGGGACAGGGGGGATCAGCCCCAGCATTTT. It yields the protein CASSLGDRGDQPQHF.

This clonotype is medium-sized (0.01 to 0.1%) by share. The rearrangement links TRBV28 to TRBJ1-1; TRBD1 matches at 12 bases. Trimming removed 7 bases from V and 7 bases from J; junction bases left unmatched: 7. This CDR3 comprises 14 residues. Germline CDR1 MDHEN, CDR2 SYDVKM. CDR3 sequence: CASTRDRGRVEAFF. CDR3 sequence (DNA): TGTGCCAGCACCCGGGACAGGGGGCGCGTTGAAGCTTTCTTT. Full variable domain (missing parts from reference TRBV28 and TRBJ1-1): DVKVTQSSRYLVKRTGEKVFLECVQDMDHENMFWYRQDPGLGLRLIYFSYDVKMKEKGDIPEGYSVSREKKERFSLILESASTNQTSMYLCASTRDRGRVEAFFGQGTRLTVV.

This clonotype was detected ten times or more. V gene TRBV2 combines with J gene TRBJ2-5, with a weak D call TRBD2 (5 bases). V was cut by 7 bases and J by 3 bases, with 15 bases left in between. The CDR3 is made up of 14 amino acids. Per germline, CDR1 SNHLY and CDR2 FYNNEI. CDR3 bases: TGTGCCAGCACCTCGCTCTCCGGGAAAGAGACCCAGTACTTC. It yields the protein CASTSLSGKETQYF.

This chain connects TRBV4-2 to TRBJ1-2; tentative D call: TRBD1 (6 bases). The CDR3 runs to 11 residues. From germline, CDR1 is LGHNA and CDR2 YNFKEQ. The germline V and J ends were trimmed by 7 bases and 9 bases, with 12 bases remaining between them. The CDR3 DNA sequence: TGTGCCAGCAACGAGGGGGGCAGCTACACCTTC. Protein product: CASNEGGSYTF.

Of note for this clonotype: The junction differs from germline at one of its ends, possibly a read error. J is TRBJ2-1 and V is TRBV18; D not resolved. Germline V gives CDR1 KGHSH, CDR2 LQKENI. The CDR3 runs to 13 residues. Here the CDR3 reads CASSPSEASEQLF. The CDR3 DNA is TGTGCCAGCTCACCGAGCGAGGCGTCCGAGCAGCTCTTC.

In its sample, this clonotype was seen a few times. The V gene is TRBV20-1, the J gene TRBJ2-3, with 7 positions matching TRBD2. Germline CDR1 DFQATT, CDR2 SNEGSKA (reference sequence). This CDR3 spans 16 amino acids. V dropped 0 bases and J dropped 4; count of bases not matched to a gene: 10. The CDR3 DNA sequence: TGCAGTGCTAGAGACCCTAGGACTAGACGTGCAGATACGCAGTATTTT. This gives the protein CSARDPRTRRADTQYF.